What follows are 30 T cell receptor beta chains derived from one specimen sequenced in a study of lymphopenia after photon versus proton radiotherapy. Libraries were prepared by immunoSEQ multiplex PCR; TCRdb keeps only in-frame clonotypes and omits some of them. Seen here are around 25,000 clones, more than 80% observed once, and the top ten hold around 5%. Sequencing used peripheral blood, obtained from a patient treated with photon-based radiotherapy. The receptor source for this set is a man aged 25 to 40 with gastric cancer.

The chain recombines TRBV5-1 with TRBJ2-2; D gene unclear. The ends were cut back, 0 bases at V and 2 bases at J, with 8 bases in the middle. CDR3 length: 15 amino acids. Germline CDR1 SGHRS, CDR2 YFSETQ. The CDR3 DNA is TGCGCCAGCAGCTTGGTCGAAACAAACACCGGGGAGCTGTTTTTT. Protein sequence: CASSLVETNTGELFF.

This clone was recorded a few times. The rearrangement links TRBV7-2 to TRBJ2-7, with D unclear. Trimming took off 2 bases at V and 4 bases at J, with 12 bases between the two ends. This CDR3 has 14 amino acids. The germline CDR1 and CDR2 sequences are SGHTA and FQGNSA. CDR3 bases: TGTGCCAGCAGCTTATTGGGGTTAACTTACGAGCAGTACTTC. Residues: CASSLLGLTYEQYF.

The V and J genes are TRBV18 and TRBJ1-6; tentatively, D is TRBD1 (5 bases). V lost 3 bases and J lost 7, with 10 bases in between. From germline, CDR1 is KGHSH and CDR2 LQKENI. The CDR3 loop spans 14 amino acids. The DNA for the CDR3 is TGTGCCAGCTCACCGGGACCGATCAATTCACCCCTCCACTTT. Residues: CASSPGPINSPLHF.

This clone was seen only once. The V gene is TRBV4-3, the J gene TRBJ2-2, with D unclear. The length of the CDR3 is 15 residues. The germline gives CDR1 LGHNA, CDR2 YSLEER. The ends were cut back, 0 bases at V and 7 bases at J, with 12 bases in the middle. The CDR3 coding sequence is TGCGCCAGCAGCCAAGATTCGAGTTTTGGCGGGGAGCTGTTTTTT. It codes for CASSQDSSFGGELFF.

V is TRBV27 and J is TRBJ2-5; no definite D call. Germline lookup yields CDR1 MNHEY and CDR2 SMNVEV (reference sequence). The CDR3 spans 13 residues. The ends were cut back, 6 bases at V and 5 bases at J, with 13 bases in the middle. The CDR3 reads CASSLDREETQYF. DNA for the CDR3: TGTGCCAGCAGCCTCGACCGAGAGGAGACCCAGTACTTC.

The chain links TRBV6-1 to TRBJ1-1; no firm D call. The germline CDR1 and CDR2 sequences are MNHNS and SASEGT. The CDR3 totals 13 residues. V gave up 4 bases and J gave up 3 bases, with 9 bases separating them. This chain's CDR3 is CASSVTSDTEAFF. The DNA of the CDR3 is TGTGCCAGCAGTGTGACGTCAGACACTGAAGCTTTCTTT.

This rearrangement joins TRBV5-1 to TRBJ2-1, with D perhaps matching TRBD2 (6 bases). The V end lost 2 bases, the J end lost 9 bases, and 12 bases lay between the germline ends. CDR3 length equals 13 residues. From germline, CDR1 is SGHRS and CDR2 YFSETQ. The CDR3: CASSLASGGEQFF. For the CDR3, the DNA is TGCGCCAGCAGCTTAGCCTCCGGGGGTGAGCAGTTCTTC.

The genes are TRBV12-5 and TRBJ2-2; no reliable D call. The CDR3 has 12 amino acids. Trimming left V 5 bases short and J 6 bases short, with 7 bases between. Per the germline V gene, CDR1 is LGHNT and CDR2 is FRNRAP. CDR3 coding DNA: TGTGCTAGTGGTCGGTCTCCCGGGGAGCTGTTTTTT. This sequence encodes CASGRSPGELFF.

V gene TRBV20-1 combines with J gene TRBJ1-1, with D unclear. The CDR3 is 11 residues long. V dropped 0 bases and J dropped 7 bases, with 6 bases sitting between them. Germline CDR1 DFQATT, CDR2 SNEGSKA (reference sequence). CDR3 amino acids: CSARDSFEAFF. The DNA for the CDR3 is TGCAGTGCTAGAGACAGCTTTGAAGCTTTCTTT.

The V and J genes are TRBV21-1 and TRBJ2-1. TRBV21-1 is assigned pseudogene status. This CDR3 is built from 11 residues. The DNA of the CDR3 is TGTGCCAGCAGCAAAGGGAATGAGCAGTTCTTC. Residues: CASSKGNEQFF.

The CDR3 coding sequence is TGTGCCAGCAGTCCGCGGGGGGGCGGGTACGAGCAGTACTTC. As protein: CASSPRGGGYEQYF. V is TRBV6-5 and J is TRBJ2-7, with 9 positions matching TRBD2. The CDR3 loop spans 14 amino acids. J was trimmed by 4 bases and V by 5 bases; bases with no gene match: 6. Germline values: CDR1 MNHEY, CDR2 SVGAGI.

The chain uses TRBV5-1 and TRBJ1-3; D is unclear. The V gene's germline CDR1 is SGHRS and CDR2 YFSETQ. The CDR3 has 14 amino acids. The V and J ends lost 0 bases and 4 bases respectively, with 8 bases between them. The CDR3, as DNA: TGCGCCAGCAGCTTGGATGGGTCCGGAAACACCATATATTTT. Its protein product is CASSLDGSGNTIYF.

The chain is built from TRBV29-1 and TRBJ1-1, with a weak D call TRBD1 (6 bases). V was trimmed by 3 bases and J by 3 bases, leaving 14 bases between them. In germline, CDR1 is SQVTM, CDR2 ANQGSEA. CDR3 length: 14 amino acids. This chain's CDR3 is CSVEGNREYTEAFF. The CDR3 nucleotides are TGCAGCGTTGAGGGGAACAGGGAGTACACTGAAGCTTTCTTT.

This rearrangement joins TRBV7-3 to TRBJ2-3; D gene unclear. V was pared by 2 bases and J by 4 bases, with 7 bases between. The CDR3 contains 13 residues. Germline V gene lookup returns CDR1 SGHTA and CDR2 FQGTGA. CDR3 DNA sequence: TGTGCCAGCAGCTTATGGCAAGCAGATACGCAGTATTTT. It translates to CASSLWQADTQYF.

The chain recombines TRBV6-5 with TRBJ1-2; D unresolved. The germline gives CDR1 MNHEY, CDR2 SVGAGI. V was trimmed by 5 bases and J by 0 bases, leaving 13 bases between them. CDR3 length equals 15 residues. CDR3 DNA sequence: TGTGCCAGCAGTACCTCGGTGCGAGCTAACTATGGCTACACCTTC. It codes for CASSTSVRANYGYTF.

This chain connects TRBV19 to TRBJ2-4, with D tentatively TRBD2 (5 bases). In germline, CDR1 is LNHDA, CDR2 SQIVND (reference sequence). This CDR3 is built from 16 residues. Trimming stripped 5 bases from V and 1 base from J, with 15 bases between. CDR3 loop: CASSPDGIGAKNIQYF. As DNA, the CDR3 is TGTGCCAGTAGTCCCGACGGGATCGGGGCCAAAAACATTCAGTACTTC.

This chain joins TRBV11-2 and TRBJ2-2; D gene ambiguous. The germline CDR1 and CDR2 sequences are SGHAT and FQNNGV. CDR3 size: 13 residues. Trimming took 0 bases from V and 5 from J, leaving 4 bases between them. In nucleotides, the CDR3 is TGTGCCAGCAGCTTAGACGGTACCGGGGAGCTGTTTTTT. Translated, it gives CASSLDGTGELFF. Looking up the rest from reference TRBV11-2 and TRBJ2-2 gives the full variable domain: EAGVAQSPRYKIIEKRQSVAFWCNPISGHATLYWYQQILGQGPKLLIQFQNNGVVDDSQLPKDRFSAERLKGVDSTLKIQPAKLEDSAVYLCASSLDGTGELFFGEGSRLTVL.

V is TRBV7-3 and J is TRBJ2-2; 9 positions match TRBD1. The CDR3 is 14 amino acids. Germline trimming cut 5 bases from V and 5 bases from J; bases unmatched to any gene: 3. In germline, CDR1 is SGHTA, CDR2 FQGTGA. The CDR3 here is CASSTGTGTGELFF. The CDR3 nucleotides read TGTGCCAGCAGCACCGGGACAGGGACCGGGGAGCTGTTTTTT.

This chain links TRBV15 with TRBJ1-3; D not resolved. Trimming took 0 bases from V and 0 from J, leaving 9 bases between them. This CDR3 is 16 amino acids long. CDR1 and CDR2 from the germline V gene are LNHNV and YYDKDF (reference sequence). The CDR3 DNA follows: TGTGCCACCAGCAGAGATTTGGGCAGCTCTGGAAACACCATATATTTT. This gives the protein CATSRDLGSSGNTIYF.

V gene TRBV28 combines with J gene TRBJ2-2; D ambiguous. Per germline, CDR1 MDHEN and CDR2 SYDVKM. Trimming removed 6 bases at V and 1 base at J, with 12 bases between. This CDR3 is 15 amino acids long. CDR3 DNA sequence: TGTGCCAGCAGCCCCGGGCACTTGAACACCGGGGAGCTGTTTTTT. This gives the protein CASSPGHLNTGELFF.

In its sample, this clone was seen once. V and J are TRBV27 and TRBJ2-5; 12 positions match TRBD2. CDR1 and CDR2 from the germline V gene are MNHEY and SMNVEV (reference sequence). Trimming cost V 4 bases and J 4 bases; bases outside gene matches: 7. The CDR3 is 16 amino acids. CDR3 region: CASSSPSGRGGETQYF. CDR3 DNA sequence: TGTGCCAGCAGTTCCCCTAGCGGGAGGGGTGGAGAGACCCAGTACTTC.

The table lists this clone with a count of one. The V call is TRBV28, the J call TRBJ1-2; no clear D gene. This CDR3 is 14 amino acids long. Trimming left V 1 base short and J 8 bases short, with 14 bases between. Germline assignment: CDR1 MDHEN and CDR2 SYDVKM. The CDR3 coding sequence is TGTGCCAGCAGTTTATTCTCTATGCCGCGCGGCTACACCTTC. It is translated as CASSLFSMPRGYTF.

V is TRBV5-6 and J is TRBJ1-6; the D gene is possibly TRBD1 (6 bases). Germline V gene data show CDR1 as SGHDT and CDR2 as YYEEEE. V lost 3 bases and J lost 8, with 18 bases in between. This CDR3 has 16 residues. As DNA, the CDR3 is TGTGCCAGCAGCTCGCGCGGGGGGCCTTCAGATTCACCCCTCCACTTT. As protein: CASSSRGGPSDSPLHF. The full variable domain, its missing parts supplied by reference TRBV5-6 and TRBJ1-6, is DAGVTQSPTHLIKTRGQQVTLRCSPKSGHDTVSWYQQALGQGPQFIFQYYEEEERQRGNFPDRFSGHQFPNYSSELNVNALLLGDSALYLCASSSRGGPSDSPLHFGNGTRLTVT.

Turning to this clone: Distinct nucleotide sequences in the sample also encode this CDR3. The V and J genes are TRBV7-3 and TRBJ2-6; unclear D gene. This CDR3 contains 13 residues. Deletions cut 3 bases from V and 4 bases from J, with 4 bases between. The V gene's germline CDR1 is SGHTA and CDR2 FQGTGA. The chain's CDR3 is CASSLGGANVLTF. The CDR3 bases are TGTGCCAGCAGCTTGGGAGGGGCCAACGTCCTGACTTTC.

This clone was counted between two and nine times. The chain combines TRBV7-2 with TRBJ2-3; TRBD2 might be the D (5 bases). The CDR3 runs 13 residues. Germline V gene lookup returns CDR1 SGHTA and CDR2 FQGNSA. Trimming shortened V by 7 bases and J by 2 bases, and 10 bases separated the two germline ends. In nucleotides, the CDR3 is TGTGCCAGCACCTGGACTCTCACAGATACGCAGTATTTT. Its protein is CASTWTLTDTQYF.

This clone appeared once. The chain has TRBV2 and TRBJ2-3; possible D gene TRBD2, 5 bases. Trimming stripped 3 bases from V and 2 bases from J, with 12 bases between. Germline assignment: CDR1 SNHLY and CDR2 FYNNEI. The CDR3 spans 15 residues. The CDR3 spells CASSEASPNTDTQYF. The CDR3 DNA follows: TGTGCCAGCAGTGAGGCTAGCCCCAACACAGATACGCAGTATTTT.

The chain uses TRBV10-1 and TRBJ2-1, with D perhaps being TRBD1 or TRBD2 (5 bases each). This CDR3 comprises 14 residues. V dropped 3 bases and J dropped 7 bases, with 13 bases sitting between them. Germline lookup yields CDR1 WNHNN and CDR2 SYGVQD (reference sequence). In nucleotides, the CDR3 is TGCGCCAGCAGTGAACCCGGGGCCAAGAATGAGCAGTTCTTC. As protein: CASSEPGAKNEQFF.

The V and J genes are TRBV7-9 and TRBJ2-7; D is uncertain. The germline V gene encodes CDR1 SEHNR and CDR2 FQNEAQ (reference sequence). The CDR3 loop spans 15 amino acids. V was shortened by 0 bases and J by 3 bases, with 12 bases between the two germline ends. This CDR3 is CASSLAGINSYEQYF. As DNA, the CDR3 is TGTGCCAGCAGCTTAGCGGGTATAAACAGCTACGAGCAGTACTTC. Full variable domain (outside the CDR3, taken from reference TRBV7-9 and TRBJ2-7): DTGVSQNPRHKITKRGQNVTFRCDPISEHNRLYWYRQTLGQGPEFLTYFQNEAQLEKSRLLSDRFSAERPKGSFSTLEIQRTEQGDSAMYLCASSLAGINSYEQYFGPGTRLTVT.

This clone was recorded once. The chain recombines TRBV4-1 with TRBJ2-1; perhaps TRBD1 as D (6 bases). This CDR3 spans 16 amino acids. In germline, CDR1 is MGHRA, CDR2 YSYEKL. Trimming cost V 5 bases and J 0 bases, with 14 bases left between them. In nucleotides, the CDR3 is TGCGCCAGCAGCGCCCCCGGGACAACCTCCTACAATGAGCAGTTCTTC. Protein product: CASSAPGTTSYNEQFF.

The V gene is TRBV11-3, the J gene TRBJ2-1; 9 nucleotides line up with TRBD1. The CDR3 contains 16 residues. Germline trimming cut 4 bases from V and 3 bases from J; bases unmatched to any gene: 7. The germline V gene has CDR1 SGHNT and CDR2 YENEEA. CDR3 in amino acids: CASSSEQGAVYNEQFF. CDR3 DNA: TGTGCCAGCAGCTCCGAACAGGGGGCAGTCTACAATGAGCAGTTCTTC.